Below are 4 T cell receptor beta chains sequenced from a single sample in a study of T cells in Graves' hyperthyroidism and ophthalmopathy. Template material for amplifying TCR beta CDR3 regions consisted of RNA transcripts. Initially, a first-round RT-PCR of the TCR CDR3 employed the HTBI primer set. TCRdb ran MiXCR on the multiplex PCR reads and lists one entry per CDR3 protein. The table shows about 130,000 distinct CDR3 sequences, with 22% occurring only once. Input material: blood. All receptors derive from a woman in her forties or fifties with Graves' hyperthyroidism that later progressed to Graves' ophthalmopathy.

This clonotype was detected many times. The chain links TRBV5-1 to TRBJ1-1; a weak D match, TRBD1 (6 bases). Looked up from germline, CDR1 is SGHRS and CDR2 is YFSETQ. The CDR3 has 15 residues. With 4 bases removed from V and 4 bases from J, the gap between germline ends came to 17 bases. CDR3 loop: CASSRDLGAATEAFF. CDR3 nucleotides: TGCGCCAGCAGCAGGGACCTGGGGGCGGCCACTGAAGCTTTCTTT.

This chain connects TRBV20-1 to TRBJ2-1; D is unresolved. The CDR3 is 11 residues long. Between the trimmed V and J ends, which lost 6 bases and 8 bases, there was a span of 11 bases. The germline V gene has CDR1 DFQATT and CDR2 SNEGSKA (reference sequence). CDR3 residues: CSATPEDEQFF. DNA of the CDR3: TGCAGTGCAACACCTGAGGATGAGCAGTTCTTC.

This clonotype was seen a handful of times. A much larger clonotype is one base distant, so this may be a read error. The CDR3: CASSLRMGTEAFF. In DNA, the CDR3 is TGTGCCAGCAGCCTCAGGATGGGGACTGAAGCTTTCTTT. The chain employs TRBV5-6 and TRBJ1-1, with unresolved D. Deletions cut 4 bases from V and 5 bases from J, with 12 bases between. Germline-derived CDR1 and CDR2 are SGHDT and YYEEEE. This CDR3 region has 13 residues.

The rearrangement uses TRBV4-1 and TRBJ2-7; TRBD2 agrees at 8 bases. The CDR3 sequence is 15 residues long. Per the germline V gene, CDR1 is MGHRA and CDR2 is YSYEKL. With V trimmed by 2 bases and J by 3 bases, 6 bases remained unmatched. For the CDR3, the DNA is TGCGCCAGCAGCCAACAAGGACTAGCTGGCTACGAGCAGTACTTC. As protein: CASSQQGLAGYEQYF.